A selection of T cell receptor beta chains follows, all from one sample in a study of blood T cell repertoires in COVID-19. Libraries were prepared by immunoSEQ multiplex PCR; TCRdb keeps only in-frame clonotypes and omits some of them. The data show around 90,000 clones, with 75% to 90% seen just once and around 16% held by the top ten. The specimen sequenced was peripheral blood. The receptor source for this set is a male donor with acute or convalescent COVID-19. CDR3s include the opening cysteine and the closing phenylalanine or tryptophan. D genes are given only for firm matches. Some rows have no size entry. The others give once, few or many, or a class for an expanded clone.

length,J,V,size,D,CDR3,DNA
15,TRBJ2-5,TRBV9,.,.,CASSLAWGPQETQYF,TGTGCCAGCAGCCTCGCTTGGGGGCCTCAAGAGACCCAGTACTTC
13,TRBJ1-1,TRBV5-1,.,.,CASSLVSNTEAFF,TGCGCCAGCAGTCTGGTCAGTAACACTGAAGCTTTCTTT
12,TRBJ1-2,TRBV7-9,.,TRBD1,CASSVLQGDYTF,TGTGCCAGCAGCGTTCTTCAGGGGGACTACACCTTC
13,TRBJ2-7,TRBV3-1/TRBV3-2,.,.,CASSQDRGTEQYF,TGTGCCAGCAGCCAAGATCGGGGGACCGAGCAGTACTTC
13,TRBJ1-5,TRBV6-5,.,.,CASSSTRRGPQHF,TGTGCCAGCAGTTCTACCCGTCGTGGGCCCCAGCATTTT
14,TRBJ2-3,TRBV7-9,once,.,CASSPLAGVDTQYF,TGTGCCAGCAGCCCCCTCGCGGGTGTGGATACGCAGTATTTT
16,TRBJ1-6,TRBV5-4,.,.,CASSGGGEGYNSPLHF,TGTGCCAGCAGCGGCGGGGGCGAGGGTTATAATTCACCCCTCCACTTT
14,TRBJ2-7,TRBV28,.,TRBD1,CASSFPGGSYEQYF,TGTGCCAGCAGTTTCCCAGGGGGCTCCTACGAGCAGTACTTC
12,TRBJ1-2,TRBV5-4,few,.,CAVTGGRNGYTF,TGTGCCGTCACGGGGGGGCGGAATGGCTACACCTTC
15,TRBJ1-5,TRBV6-2/TRBV6-3,.,.,CASSSHSGINQPQHF,TGTGCCAGCAGCTCTCATTCAGGGATCAATCAGCCCCAGCATTTT
15,TRBJ1-4,TRBV2,.,TRBD1,CASSEWTGPNEKLFF,TGTGCCAGCAGTGAATGGACAGGTCCTAATGAAAAACTGTTTTTT
13,TRBJ1-6,TRBV19,.,.,CASSDSYNSPLHF,TGTGCCAGTTCCGACAGCTATAATTCACCCCTCCACTTT
14,TRBJ2-7,TRBV5-1,.,.,CASSGTGSSYEQYF,TGCGCCAGCAGCGGAACAGGGAGCTCCTACGAGCAGTACTTC
15,TRBJ2-3,TRBV5-1,.,TRBD2,CASSPWEGLTDTQYF,TGCGCCAGCAGCCCCTGGGAGGGACTCACAGATACGCAGTATTTT